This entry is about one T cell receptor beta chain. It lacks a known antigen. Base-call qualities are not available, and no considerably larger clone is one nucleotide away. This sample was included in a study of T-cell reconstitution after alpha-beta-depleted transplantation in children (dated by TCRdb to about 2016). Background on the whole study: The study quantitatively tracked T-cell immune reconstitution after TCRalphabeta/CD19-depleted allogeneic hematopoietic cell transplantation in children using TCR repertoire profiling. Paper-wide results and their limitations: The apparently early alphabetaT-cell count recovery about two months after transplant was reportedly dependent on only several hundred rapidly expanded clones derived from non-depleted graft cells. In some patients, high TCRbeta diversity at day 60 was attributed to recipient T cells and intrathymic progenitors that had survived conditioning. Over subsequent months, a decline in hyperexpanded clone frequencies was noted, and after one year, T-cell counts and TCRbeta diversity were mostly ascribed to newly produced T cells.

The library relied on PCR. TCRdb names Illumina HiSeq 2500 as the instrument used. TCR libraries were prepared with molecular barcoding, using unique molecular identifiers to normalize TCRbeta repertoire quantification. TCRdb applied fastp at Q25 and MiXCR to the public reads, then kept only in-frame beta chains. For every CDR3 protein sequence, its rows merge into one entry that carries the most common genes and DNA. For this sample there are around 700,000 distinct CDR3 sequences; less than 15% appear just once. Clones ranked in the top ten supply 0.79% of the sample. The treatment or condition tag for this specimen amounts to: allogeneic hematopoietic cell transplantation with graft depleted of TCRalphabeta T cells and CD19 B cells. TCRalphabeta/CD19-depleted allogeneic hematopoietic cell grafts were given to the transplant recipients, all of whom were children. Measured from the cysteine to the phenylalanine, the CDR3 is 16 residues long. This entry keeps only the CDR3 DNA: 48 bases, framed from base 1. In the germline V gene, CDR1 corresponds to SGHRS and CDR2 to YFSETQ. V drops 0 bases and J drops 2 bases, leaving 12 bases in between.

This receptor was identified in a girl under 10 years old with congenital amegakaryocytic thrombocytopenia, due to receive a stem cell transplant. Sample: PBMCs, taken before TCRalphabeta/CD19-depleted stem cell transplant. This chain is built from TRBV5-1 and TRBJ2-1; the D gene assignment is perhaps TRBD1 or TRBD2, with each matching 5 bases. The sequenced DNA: TGCGCCAGCAGCTTGGGAGGGGTAAGCACCTACAATGAGCAGTTCTTC. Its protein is CASSLGGVSTYNEQFF.